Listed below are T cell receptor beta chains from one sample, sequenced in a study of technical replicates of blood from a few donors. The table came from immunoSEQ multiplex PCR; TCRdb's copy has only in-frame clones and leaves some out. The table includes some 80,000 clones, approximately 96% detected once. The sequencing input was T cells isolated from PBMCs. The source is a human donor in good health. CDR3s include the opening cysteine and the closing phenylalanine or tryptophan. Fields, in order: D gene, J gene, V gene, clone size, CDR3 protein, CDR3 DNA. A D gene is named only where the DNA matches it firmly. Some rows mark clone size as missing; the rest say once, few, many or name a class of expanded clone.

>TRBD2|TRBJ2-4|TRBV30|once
CAWSGSSGIRYIQYF
TGTGCCTGGAGCGGGAGTAGCGGGATACGGTACATTCAGTACTTC
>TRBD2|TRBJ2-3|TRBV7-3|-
CASSLAGGVTDTQYF
TGTGCCAGCAGCCTAGCGGGAGGGGTGACAGATACGCAGTATTTT
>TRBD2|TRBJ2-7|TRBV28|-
CASGLPGLATYEQYF
TGTGCCAGCGGGCTTCCGGGACTAGCGACCTACGAGCAGTACTTC
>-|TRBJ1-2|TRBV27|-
CASSPQGLSFHTF
TGTGCCAGCAGTCCGCAGGGGTTGAGCTTTCACACCTTC
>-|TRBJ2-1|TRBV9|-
CASSVVPGFSYNEQFF
TGTGCCAGCAGCGTAGTCCCGGGGTTCTCCTACAATGAGCAGTTCTTC
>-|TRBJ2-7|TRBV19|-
CASSIRFSVRTGNYEQYF
TGTGCCAGTAGTATTCGATTTTCAGTCCGGACGGGGAATTACGAGCAGTACTTC
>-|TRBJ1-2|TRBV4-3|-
CASSQESWEGYGYTF
TGCGCCAGCAGCCAAGAATCCTGGGAGGGCTATGGCTACACCTTC
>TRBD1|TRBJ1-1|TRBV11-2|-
CASSVGTGVTEAFF
TGTGCCAGCAGCGTAGGGACAGGGGTTACTGAAGCTTTCTTT
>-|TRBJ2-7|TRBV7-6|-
CASSQLGISYEQYF
TGTGCCAGCAGCCAACTAGGTATTTCCTACGAGCAGTACTTC
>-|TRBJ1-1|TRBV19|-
CASSILGDRREAFF
TGTGCCAGTAGTATTCTTGGTGACCGGAGGGAAGCTTTCTTT
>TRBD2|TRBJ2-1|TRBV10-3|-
CAISESGGSTYNEQFF
TGTGCCATCAGTGAGTCTGGCGGGAGCACCTACAATGAGCAGTTCTTC
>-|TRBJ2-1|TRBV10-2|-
CASRELADEQFF
TGCGCCAGCAGGGAACTAGCTGATGAGCAGTTCTTC
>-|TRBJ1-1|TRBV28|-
CASRSLNTEAFF
TGTGCCAGCAGGTCCTTGAACACTGAAGCTTTCTTT
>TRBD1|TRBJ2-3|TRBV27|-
CASTLTGATDTQYF
TGTGCCAGCACCCTGACAGGGGCTACAGATACGCAGTATTTT
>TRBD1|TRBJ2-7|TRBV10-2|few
CASGSRDRGLEQYF
TGCGCCAGCGGATCCCGGGACAGAGGCCTCGAGCAGTACTTC
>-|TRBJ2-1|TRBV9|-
CASSSYLADPSSSYNEQFF
TGTGCCAGCAGCTCCTACCTAGCTGACCCTTCCAGCTCCTACAATGAGCAGTTCTTC
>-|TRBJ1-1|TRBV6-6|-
CASSYPGQSGVGAFF
TGTGCCAGCAGTTACCCTGGACAGAGCGGGGTGGGAGCTTTCTTT
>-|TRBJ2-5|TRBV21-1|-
CASSHRETKETQYF
TGTGCCAGCAGCCACCGGGAGACGAAAGAGACCCAGTACTTC
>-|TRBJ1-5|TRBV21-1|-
CASSKTSLPQHF
TGTGCCAGCAGCAAGACTTCCCTGCCCCAGCATTTT
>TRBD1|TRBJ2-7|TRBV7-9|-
CASSLADRGLGEQYF
TGTGCCAGCAGCTTAGCTGACAGGGGGCTGGGCGAGCAGTACTTC
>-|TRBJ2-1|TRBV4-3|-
CASSQMERRLDNEQFF
TGCGCCAGCAGCCAAATGGAGCGGAGATTGGACAATGAGCAGTTCTTC
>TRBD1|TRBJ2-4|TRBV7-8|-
CASSLQGTGGISIQYF
TGTGCCAGCAGCTTGCAGGGGACAGGGGGAATCAGCATTCAGTACTTC
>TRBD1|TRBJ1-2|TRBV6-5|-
CASSYTGVGNYGYTF
TGTGCCAGCAGTTACACAGGGGTGGGTAACTATGGCTACACCTTC
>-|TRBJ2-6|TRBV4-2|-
CASSQVYSGANVLTF
TGTGCCAGCAGCCAAGTTTACTCTGGGGCCAACGTCCTGACTTTC
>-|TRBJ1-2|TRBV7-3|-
CASSLTSGANYGYTF
TGTGCCAGCAGCTTAACGAGTGGAGCTAACTATGGCTACACCTTC
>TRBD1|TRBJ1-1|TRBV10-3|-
CAISKDRSLEAFF
TGTGCCATCAGTAAGGACAGGTCTCTTGAAGCTTTCTTT
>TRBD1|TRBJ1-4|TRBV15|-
CATSRNPDRGLGELFF
TGTGCCACCAGCAGAAACCCAGACAGGGGGTTAGGGGAACTGTTTTTT
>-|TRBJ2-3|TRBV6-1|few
CASSDWSVDTQYF
TGTGCCAGCAGTGATTGGTCAGTGGATACGCAGTATTTT
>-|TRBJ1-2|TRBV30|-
CAWGGRGPYGYTF
TGTGCCTGGGGGGGGAGGGGACCCTATGGCTACACCTTC
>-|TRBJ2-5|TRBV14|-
CASKGETQYF
TGTGCCAGCAAGGGGGAGACCCAGTACTTC